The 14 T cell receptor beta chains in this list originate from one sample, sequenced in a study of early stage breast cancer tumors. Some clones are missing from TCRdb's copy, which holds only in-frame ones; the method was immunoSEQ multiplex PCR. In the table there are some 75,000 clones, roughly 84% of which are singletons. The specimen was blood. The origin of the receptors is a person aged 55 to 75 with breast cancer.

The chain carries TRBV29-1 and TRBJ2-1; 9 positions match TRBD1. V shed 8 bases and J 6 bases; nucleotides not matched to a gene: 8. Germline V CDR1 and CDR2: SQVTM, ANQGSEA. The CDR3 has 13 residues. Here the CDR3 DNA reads TGCAGCAGCGAGGACAGGGGTATCAATGAGCAGTTCTTC. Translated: CSSEDRGINEQFF.

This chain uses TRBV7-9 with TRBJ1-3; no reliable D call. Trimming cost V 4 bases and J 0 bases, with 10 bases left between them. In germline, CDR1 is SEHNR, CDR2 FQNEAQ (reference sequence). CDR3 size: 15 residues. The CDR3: CASSYSLVSGNTIYF. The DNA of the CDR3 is TGTGCCAGCAGCTATTCCCTGGTCTCTGGAAACACCATATATTTT. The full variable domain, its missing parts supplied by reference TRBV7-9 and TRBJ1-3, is DTGVSQNPRHKITKRGQNVTFRCDPISEHNRLYWYRQTLGQGPEFLTYFQNEAQLEKSRLLSDRFSAERPKGSFSTLEIQRTEQGDSAMYLCASSYSLVSGNTIYFGEGSWLTVV.

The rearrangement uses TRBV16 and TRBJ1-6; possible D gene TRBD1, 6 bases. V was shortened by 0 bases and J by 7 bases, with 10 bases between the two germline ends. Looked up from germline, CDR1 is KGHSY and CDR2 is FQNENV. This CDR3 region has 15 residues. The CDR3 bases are TGTGCCAGCAGCCAATCGGCAGGGGCGAATTCACCCCTCCACTTT. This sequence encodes CASSQSAGANSPLHF.

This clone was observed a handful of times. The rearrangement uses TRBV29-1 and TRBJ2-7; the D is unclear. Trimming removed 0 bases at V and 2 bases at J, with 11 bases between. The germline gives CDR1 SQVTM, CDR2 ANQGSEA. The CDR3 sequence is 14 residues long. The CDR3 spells CSVEDSGSTYEQYF. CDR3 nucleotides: TGCAGCGTTGAAGATTCCGGCTCCACCTACGAGCAGTACTTC.

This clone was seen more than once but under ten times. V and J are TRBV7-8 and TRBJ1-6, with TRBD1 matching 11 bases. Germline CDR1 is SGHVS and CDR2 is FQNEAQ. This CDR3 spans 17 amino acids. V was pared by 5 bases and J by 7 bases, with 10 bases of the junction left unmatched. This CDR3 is CASSPRTGGNRNSPLHF. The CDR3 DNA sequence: TGTGCCAGCAGCCCCAGGACAGGGGGCAATAGGAATTCACCCCTCCACTTT.

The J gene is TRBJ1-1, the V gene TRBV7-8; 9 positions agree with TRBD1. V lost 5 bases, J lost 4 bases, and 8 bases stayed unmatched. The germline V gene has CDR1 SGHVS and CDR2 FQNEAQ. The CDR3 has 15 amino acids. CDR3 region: CASSPMGQGGTEAFF. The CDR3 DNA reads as TGTGCCAGCAGCCCTATGGGACAGGGAGGCACTGAAGCTTTCTTT.

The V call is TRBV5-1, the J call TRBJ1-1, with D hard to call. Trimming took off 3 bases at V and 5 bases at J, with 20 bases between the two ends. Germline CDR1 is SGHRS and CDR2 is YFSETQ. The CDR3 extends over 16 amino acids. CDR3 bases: TGCGCCAGCAGCTCGACTGTCGCGACGCCGGGGACTGAAGCTTTCTTT. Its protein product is CASSSTVATPGTEAFF.

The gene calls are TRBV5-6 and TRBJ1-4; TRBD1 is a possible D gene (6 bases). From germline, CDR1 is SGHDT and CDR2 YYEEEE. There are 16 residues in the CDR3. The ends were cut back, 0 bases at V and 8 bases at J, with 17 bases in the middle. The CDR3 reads CASSLVDRGVEEKLFF. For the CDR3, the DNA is TGTGCCAGCAGCTTGGTGGACAGAGGAGTTGAGGAAAAACTGTTTTTT.

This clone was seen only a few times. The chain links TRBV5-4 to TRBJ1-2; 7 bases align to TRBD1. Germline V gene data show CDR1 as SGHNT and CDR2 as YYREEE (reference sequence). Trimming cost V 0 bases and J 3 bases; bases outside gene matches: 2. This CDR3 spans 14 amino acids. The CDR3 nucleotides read TGTGCCAGCAGCTTGGGGACAGGTGACTATGGCTACACCTTC. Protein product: CASSLGTGDYGYTF.

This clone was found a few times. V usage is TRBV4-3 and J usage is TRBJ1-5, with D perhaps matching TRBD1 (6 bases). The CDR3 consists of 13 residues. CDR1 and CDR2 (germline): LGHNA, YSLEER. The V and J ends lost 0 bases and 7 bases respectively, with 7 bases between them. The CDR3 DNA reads TGCGCCAGCAGCCAAGATGGGGGCCAGCCCCAGCATTTT. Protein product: CASSQDGGQPQHF.

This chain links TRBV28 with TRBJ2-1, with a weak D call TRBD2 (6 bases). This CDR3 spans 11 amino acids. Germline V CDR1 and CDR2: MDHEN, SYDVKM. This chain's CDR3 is CGTGTYNEQFF. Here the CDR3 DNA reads TGTGGAACCGGGACTTACAATGAGCAGTTCTTC.

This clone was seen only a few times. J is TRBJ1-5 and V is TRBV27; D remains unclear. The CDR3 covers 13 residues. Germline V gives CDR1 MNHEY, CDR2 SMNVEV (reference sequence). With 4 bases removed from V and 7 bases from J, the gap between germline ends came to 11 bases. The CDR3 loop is CASSSQRGQPQHF. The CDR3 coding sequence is TGTGCCAGCAGTTCCCAGAGAGGACAGCCCCAGCATTTT.

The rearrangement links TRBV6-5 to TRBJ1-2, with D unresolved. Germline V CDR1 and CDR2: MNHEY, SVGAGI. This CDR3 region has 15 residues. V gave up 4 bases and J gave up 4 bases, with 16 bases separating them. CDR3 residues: CASSSAPLLGYGYTF. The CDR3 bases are TGTGCCAGCAGTTCGGCCCCCCTCCTGGGCTATGGCTACACCTTC.

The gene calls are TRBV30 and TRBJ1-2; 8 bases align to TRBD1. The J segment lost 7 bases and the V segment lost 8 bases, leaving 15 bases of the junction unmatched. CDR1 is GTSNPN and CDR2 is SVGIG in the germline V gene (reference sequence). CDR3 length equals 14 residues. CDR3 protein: CASSSGGVVGGYTF. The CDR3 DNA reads TGTGCCAGTTCTTCAGGGGGCGTTGTTGGTGGCTACACCTTC.